The T cell receptor beta chain described here comes from a study of blood T cell repertoires in COVID-19. Across the study: Italy, Spain and the United States were the sources of the convalescent and acute COVID-19 samples.

In this sample, this clone turned up once. Authors' analysis steps: Amplification with reference gene primers provided the estimates of nucleated cell counts. The protocol was immunoSEQ multiplex PCR, while the TCRdb copy is restricted to in-frame clones and leaves out a portion. The D gene and trimming were derived from the DNA, and the V and J assignments and clone size from that table. The table has about 120,000 clones, around 80% seen once. The sample was peripheral blood. This clonotype was sampled from a man aged 70-80 years with acute or convalescent COVID-19.

CDR3 coding DNA: TGCGCCAGCAGCCAAGAACCTAGCGGGAGGTACTCTGGGGCCAACGTCCTGACTTTC. It specifies CASSQEPSGRYSGANVLTF. The J gene is TRBJ2-6, the V gene TRBV4-1; 11 bases match TRBD2. Trimming cost V 0 bases and J 0 bases; bases outside gene matches: 4. CDR1 is MGHRA and CDR2 is YSYEKL in the germline V gene. There are 19 residues in the CDR3.